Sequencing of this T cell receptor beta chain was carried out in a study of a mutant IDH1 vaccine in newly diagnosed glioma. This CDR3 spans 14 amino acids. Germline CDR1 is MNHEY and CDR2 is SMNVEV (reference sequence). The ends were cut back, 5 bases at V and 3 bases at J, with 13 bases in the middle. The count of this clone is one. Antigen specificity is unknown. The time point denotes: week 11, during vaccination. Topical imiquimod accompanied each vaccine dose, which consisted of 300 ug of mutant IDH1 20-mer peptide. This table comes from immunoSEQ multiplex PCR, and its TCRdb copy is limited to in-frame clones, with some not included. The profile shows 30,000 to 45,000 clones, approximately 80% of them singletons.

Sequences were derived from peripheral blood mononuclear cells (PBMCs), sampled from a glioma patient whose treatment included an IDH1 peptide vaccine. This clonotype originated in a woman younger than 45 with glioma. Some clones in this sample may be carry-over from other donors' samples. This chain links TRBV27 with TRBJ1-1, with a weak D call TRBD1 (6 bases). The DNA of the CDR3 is TGTGCCAGCAGTCCGCAGGGGCCCCACACTGAAGCTTTCTTT. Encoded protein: CASSPQGPHTEAFF.